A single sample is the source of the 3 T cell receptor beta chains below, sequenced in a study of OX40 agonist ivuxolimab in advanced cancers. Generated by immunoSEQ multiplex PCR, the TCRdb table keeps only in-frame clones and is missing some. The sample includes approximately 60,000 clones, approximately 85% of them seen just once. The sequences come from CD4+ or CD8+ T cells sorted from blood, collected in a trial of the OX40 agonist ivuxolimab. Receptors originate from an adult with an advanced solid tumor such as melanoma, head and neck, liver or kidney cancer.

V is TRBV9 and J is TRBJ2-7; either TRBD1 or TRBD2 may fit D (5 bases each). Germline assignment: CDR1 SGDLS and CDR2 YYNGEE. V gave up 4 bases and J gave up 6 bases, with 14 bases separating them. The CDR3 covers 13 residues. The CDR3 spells CASSFLGAGEQYF. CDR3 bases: TGTGCCAGCAGCTTTCTCGGGGCGGGCGAGCAGTACTTC. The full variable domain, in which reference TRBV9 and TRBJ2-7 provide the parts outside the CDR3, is DSGVTQTPKHLITATGQRVTLRCSPRSGDLSVYWYQQSLDQGLQFLIQYYNGEERAKGNILERFSAQQFPDLHSELNLSSLELGDSALYFCASSFLGAGEQYFGPGTRLTVT.

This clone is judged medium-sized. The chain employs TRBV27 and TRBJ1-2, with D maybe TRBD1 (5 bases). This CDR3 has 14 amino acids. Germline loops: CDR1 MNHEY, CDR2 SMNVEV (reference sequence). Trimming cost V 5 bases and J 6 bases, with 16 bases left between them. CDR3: CASSKQGKFDGYTF. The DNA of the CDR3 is TGTGCCAGCAGTAAGCAGGGAAAATTCGATGGCTACACCTTC.

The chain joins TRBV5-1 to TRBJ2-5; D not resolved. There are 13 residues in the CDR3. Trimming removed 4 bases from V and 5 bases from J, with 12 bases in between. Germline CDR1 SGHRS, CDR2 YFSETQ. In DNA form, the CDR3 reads TGCGCCAGCAGCCTGTTCCCCGGGGAGACCCAGTACTTC. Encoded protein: CASSLFPGETQYF.